Below are 25 T cell receptor beta chains sequenced from a single sample in a study of low-dose radiotherapy and immunotherapy resistance in tumors. Stated time point: after trial treatment. This sample's treatment: LDRT plus nivolumab, ipilimumab, low-dose cyclophosphamide and aspirin (RACIN trial). TRAV- and TRBV-specific primers primed first-strand cDNA, covering alpha and beta chains. Amplification of TCRs used a constant-region primer and V-primer adapter for roughly 21 PCR cycles. A single record per CDR3 protein comes from TCRdb applying MiXCR to the reads. The table records 65,000 to 85,000 distinct CDR3 sequences, around 17% of them present only once. The material sequenced was PBMCs, taken after low-dose radiotherapy plus immunotherapy. These receptors came from a male donor with prostate cancer.

This clonotype was detected ten times or more. This chain connects TRBV18 to TRBJ2-7, with 7 positions matching TRBD2. Germline CDR1 reads KGHSH; CDR2 reads LQKENI. V was pared by 3 bases and J by 7 bases, with 9 bases of the junction left unmatched. The CDR3 spans 14 residues. CDR3 sequence (DNA): TGTGCCAGCTCACCGGAGGGAGGGTCGAAGGAGCAGTACTTC. Its translation: CASSPEGGSKEQYF. Variable domain in full (rest from reference TRBV18 and TRBJ2-7): NAGVMQNPRHLVRRRGQEARLRCSPMKGHSHVYWYRQLPEEGLKFMVYLQKENIIDESGMPKERFSAEFPKEGPSILRIQQVVRGDSAAYFCASSPEGGSKEQYFGPGTRLTVT.

The table lists this clonotype with many counts. The chain joins TRBV19 to TRBJ2-7; tentative D call: TRBD2 (5 bases). CDR1 is LNHDA and CDR2 is SQIVND in the germline V gene (reference sequence). CDR3 size: 14 residues. V lost 5 bases to trimming and J lost 0 bases, with 11 bases between them. The CDR3 DNA sequence: TGTGCCAGTAGTCCGACGGGGAGCTCCTACGAGCAGTACTTC. Translating it yields CASSPTGSSYEQYF.

In its sample, this clonotype was seen many times. This chain links TRBV27 with TRBJ1-2; 9 nucleotides align to TRBD1. The CDR3 loop spans 16 amino acids. Germline V gene sequence: CDR1 MNHEY, CDR2 SMNVEV (reference sequence). J lost 8 bases, V lost 4 bases, and 14 bases had no gene match. CDR3 in amino acids: CASSSGGTGYLYGYTF. As DNA, the CDR3 is TGTGCCAGCAGTTCCGGCGGGACAGGGTACCTGTACGGCTACACCTTC.

At least ten counts were recorded for this clonotype. The chain has TRBV19 and TRBJ2-7, with 9 nucleotides matching TRBD1. Germline V gives CDR1 LNHDA, CDR2 SQIVND (reference sequence). The CDR3 loop spans 15 amino acids. V was clipped by 5 bases and J by 4 bases; unmatched bases: 9. CDR3 sequence (DNA): TGTGCCAGTAGTCCCCCAACAGGGGGCCGGTACGAGCAGTACTTC. As protein: CASSPPTGGRYEQYF.

This clonotype has only one observation. One end of the junction fails to match germline, which may point to a read error. The rearrangement uses TRBV6-2 or TRBV6-3 and TRBJ2-7; 10 bases agree with TRBD2. CDR1 is MNHEY, CDR2 SVGEGT, per germline. This CDR3 comprises 16 residues. The CDR3 sequence is CASSLASGSLPTELYF. The DNA of the CDR3 is TGTGCCAGCAGTTTGGCTAGCGGGAGCCTTCCTACCGAGCTGTACTTC.

Ten or more counts support this clonotype. This rearrangement joins TRBV18 to TRBJ2-7; D is undetermined. Trimming stripped 4 bases from V and 1 base from J, with 8 bases between. The CDR3 runs to 13 residues. Germline V CDR1 and CDR2: KGHSH, LQKENI. The CDR3 region is CASSQGFSYEQYF. The CDR3 DNA reads TGTGCCAGCTCACAGGGATTTTCCTACGAGCAGTACTTC.

This clonotype was seen at least ten times. The chain is built from TRBV9 and TRBJ2-1; 9 nucleotides line up with TRBD2. Trimming cost V 4 bases and J 4 bases; bases outside gene matches: 3. CDR1 and CDR2 (germline): SGDLS, YYNGEE. CDR3 size: 14 residues. The CDR3 here is CASSRGGGYNEQFF. The CDR3 region has the DNA TGTGCCAGCAGCCGCGGGGGGGGTTACAATGAGCAGTTCTTC.

This clonotype was recorded many times. The chain uses TRBV12-3 or TRBV12-4 and TRBJ1-1; D unresolved. This CDR3 has 13 amino acids. V was cut by 6 bases and J by 7 bases, with 15 bases left in between. The CDR3 bases are TGTGCCAGCAGCCGAGAGTCCGGTTATGAAGCTTTCTTT. Protein sequence: CASSRESGYEAFF.

V gene TRBV3-1 combines with J gene TRBJ1-1; TRBD1 aligns across 7 bases. CDR1 LGHDT and CDR2 YNNKEL come from the germline V gene (reference sequence). The CDR3 covers 12 residues. The V and J ends lost 8 bases and 5 bases, in that order; junction bases with no gene match: 5. The CDR3 region has the DNA TGTGCCAGCGGCAGGGGGAGGACTGAAGCTTTCTTT. Translated, it gives CASGRGRTEAFF. The full variable domain, in which reference TRBV3-1 and TRBJ1-1 provide the parts outside the CDR3, is DTAVSQTPKYLVTQMGNDKSIKCEQNLGHDTMYWYKQDSKKFLKIMFSYNNKELIINETVPNRFSPKSPDKAHLNLHINSLELGDSAVYFCASGRGRTEAFFGQGTRLTVV.

V gene TRBV5-1 combines with J gene TRBJ2-1; D is perhaps TRBD1 or TRBD2 (5 bases each). The CDR3 totals 14 residues. In germline, CDR1 is SGHRS, CDR2 YFSETQ. The V end was cut by 2 bases, the J end by 7 bases, with 13 bases between. The CDR3 DNA sequence: TGCGCCAGCAGCTTCCGGGACCCCGGGAATGAGCAGTTCTTC. Translated: CASSFRDPGNEQFF.

In its sample, this clonotype was seen many times. The J gene is TRBJ2-7, the V gene TRBV29-1, with TRBD1 matching 10 bases. Germline loops: CDR1 SQVTM, CDR2 ANQGSEA. The trim removed 1 base at V and 4 bases at J, leaving 7 bases unmatched. CDR3 length equals 15 residues. The CDR3 here is CSVEGTGQGLYEQYF. The CDR3 region has the DNA TGCAGCGTTGAAGGGACGGGACAGGGGCTTTACGAGCAGTACTTC.

The chain links TRBV2 to TRBJ2-5; D not certain. Germline lookup yields CDR1 SNHLY and CDR2 FYNNEI. The V and J ends lost 2 bases and 13 bases respectively, with 14 bases between them. The CDR3 covers 12 residues. CDR3 nucleotide sequence: TGTGCCAGCAGTGAATGGTTCCAGCCCTGGTACTTC. Its translation is CASSEWFQPWYF.

Worth noting for this clonotype: A far larger clone is off by one base, so a read error is likely. The chain has TRBV5-1 and TRBJ2-1; D ambiguous. This CDR3 spans 13 amino acids. Germline values: CDR1 SGHRS, CDR2 YFSETQ. V lost 4 bases and J 10 bases, leaving 15 bases between the germline ends. The CDR3 DNA reads TGCGCCAGCAGCGGGCGAATTCCCTACGAGCAGTTCTTC. It is translated as CASSGRIPYEQFF. The full variable domain, in which reference TRBV5-1 and TRBJ2-1 provide the parts outside the CDR3, is KAGVTQTPRYLIKTRGQQVTLSCSPISGHRSVSWYQQTPGQGLQFLFEYFSETQRNKGNFPGRFSGRQFSNSRSEMNVSTLELGDSALYLCASSGRIPYEQFFGPGTRLTVL.

This clonotype was observed many times. This chain uses TRBV6-2 or TRBV6-3 with TRBJ2-3; D gene ambiguous. This CDR3 is 15 amino acids long. Trimming shortened V by 0 bases and J by 5 bases, and 12 bases separated the two germline ends. CDR1 and CDR2 (germline): MNHEY, SVGEGT. As DNA, the CDR3 is TGTGCCAGCAGTTACTCCGGACCTTTCAGAGATACGCAGTATTTT. The encoded protein is CASSYSGPFRDTQYF.

The sample holds many counts of this clonotype. The chain has TRBV4-1 and TRBJ1-2; D unclear. Germline V CDR1 and CDR2: MGHRA, YSYEKL. The length of the CDR3 is 12 residues. V gave up 3 bases and J gave up 10 bases, with 12 bases separating them. The CDR3 loop reads CASSHPRSTYTF. The CDR3 DNA reads as TGCGCCAGCAGCCATCCCAGATCCACCTACACCTTC.

This clonotype was picked up many times. The genes are TRBV28 and TRBJ2-3; 8 positions agree with TRBD2. Trimming at V came to 6 bases and at J to 0 bases, leaving 11 bases not matched to a gene. The CDR3 covers 17 residues. Per germline, CDR1 MDHEN and CDR2 SYDVKM. CDR3 DNA: TGTGCCAGCAGCCCCAAACGACTAGCGCCAAGCACAGATACGCAGTATTTT. Amino acids: CASSPKRLAPSTDTQYF.

This clonotype was recorded at least ten times. The J gene is TRBJ1-2, the V gene TRBV7-2; D is ambiguous. Germline-derived CDR1 and CDR2 are SGHTA and FQGNSA. CDR3 length: 15 residues. V lost 1 base to trimming and J lost 0 bases, with 9 bases between them. The CDR3 protein is CASSLGAEANYGYTF. The CDR3 DNA follows: TGTGCCAGCAGCTTAGGGGCGGAGGCTAACTATGGCTACACCTTC.

V is TRBV15 and J is TRBJ1-4; 7 nucleotides match TRBD1. CDR1 is LNHNV and CDR2 is YYDKDF in the germline V gene (reference sequence). There are 14 residues in the CDR3. Losses at the gene ends were 6 bases for V and 2 bases for J; bases not matched to a gene: 3. The CDR3 is CATRQGVTNEKLFF. The CDR3 DNA reads TGTGCCACCAGGCAGGGGGTGACTAATGAAAAACTGTTTTTT.

In its sample, this clonotype was seen many times. The rearrangement links TRBV20-1 to TRBJ2-6, with D perhaps TRBD2 (5 bases). Germline loops: CDR1 DFQATT, CDR2 SNEGSKA (reference sequence). Trimming cost V 3 bases and J 4 bases, with 13 bases left between them. CDR3 length: 15 residues. The CDR3 DNA follows: TGCAGTGCTAGGATTGAGGGTGCCGGGGCCAACGTCCTGACTTTC. Amino acids: CSARIEGAGANVLTF.

The table lists this clonotype with a few counts. Relative to the germline gene, one junction end is altered; a read error may explain this. The DNA of the CDR3 is TGTGCCAGCACCTTAAGCGGGGGGATTAACACTGAAGCTTTCTTT. Protein: CASTLSGGINTEAFF. The J gene is TRBJ1-1, the V gene TRBV7-9, with D possibly TRBD1 on 5 matching bases. This CDR3 is 15 amino acids long. Germline V lookup: CDR1 SEHNR, CDR2 FQNEAQ (reference sequence). Looking up the rest from reference TRBV7-9 and TRBJ1-1 gives the full variable domain: DTGVSQNPRHKITKRGQNVTFRCDPISEHNRLYWYRQTLGQGPEFLTYFQNEAQLEKSRLLSDRFSAERPKGSFSTLEIQRTEQGDSAMYLCASTLSGGINTEAFFGQGTRLTVV.

Note on this clonotype: This may arise from a read error, as a much more abundant clone is one base away. The V call is TRBV19, the J call TRBJ2-1, with 8 bases fitting TRBD1. Per the germline V gene, CDR1 is LNHDA and CDR2 is SQIVND (reference sequence). With 4 bases clipped from V and 10 bases from J, the junction kept 9 bases outside the gene matches. The CDR3 consists of 14 residues. This CDR3 reads CASSTWTGNDEQFF. In nucleotides, the CDR3 is TGTGCCAGTAGTACCTGGACAGGGAACGACGAGCAGTTCTTC. The full variable domain, completed using reference TRBV19 and TRBJ2-1, is DGGITQSPKYLFRKEGQNVTLSCEQNLNHDAMYWYRQDPGQGLRLIYYSQIVNDFQKGDIAEGYSVSREKKESFPLTVTSAQKNPTAFYLCASSTWTGNDEQFFGPGTRLTVL.

On this clonotype itself: This may stem from a read error, because a much larger clone lies one nucleotide away. The chain is built from TRBV7-3 and TRBJ2-3, with TRBD1 as a possible D gene (5 bases). The V and J ends lost 8 bases and 4 bases respectively, with 16 bases between them. CDR1 and CDR2 from the germline V gene are SGHTA and FQGTGA. CDR3 size: 14 residues. CDR3 nucleotides: TGTGCCAGCCGCCCGTGGGGCATAGCAGATACGCAGTATTTT. Translating gives CASRPWGIADTQYF.

CDR3 loop: CSARALPLAGVGEQYF. DNA for the CDR3: TGCAGTGCTAGAGCGTTACCACTAGCGGGAGTGGGTGAGCAGTACTTC. V is TRBV20-1 and J is TRBJ2-7, with 11 positions matching TRBD2. The CDR3 is made up of 16 amino acids. The germline V gene has CDR1 DFQATT and CDR2 SNEGSKA (reference sequence). V trimming: 1 base; J trimming: 7 bases; junction bases outside the gene matches: 12.

With regard to this clonotype: With only one base between it and a far larger clone, this is likely a read error. The CDR3 loop is CASSLGNPGADGYTF. DNA for the CDR3: TGTGCCAGCAGCTTGGGAAACCCAGGGGCCGATGGCTACACCTTC. This chain uses TRBV5-4 with TRBJ1-2; weak D call: TRBD1 (6 bases). Germline assignment: CDR1 SGHNT and CDR2 YYREEE (reference sequence). The CDR3 extends over 15 amino acids. With 0 bases removed from V and 6 bases from J, the gap between germline ends came to 15 bases.

The chain uses TRBV20-1 and TRBJ2-2; TRBD2 matches at 13 bases. The V gene end was trimmed by 6 bases and the J gene end by 5 bases; junction bases not matched to a gene: 6. Germline V gives CDR1 DFQATT, CDR2 SNEGSKA (reference sequence). CDR3 length equals 15 residues. The CDR3 DNA is TGCAGTGCCTCACTAGCGGGAGGGCCTACCGGGGAGCTGTTTTTT. Protein product: CSASLAGGPTGELFF.